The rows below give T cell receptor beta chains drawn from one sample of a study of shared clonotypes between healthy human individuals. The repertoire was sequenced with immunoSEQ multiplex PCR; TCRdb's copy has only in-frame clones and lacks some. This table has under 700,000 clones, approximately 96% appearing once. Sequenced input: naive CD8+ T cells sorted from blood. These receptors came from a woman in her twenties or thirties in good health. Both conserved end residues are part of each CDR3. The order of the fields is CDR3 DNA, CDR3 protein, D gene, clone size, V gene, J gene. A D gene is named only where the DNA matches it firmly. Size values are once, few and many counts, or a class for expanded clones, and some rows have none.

CDR3nt: TGTGCCAGCAGCTTAGGGGGCCCGGGGACGACTGAAGCTTTCTTT
CDR3aa: CASSLGGPGTTEAFF
d_gene: NA
abundance: once
v_gene: TRBV7-6
j_gene: TRBJ1-1

CDR3nt: TGCGCCAGCAGCCAAGAATGGGCGCGAGGGTCTGGGGCCAACGTCCTGACTTTC
CDR3aa: CASSQEWARGSGANVLTF
d_gene: NA
abundance: NA
v_gene: TRBV4-1
j_gene: TRBJ2-6

CDR3nt: TGTGCCAGTCGACCGGGGCCAGACTACGAGCAGTACTTC
CDR3aa: CASRPGPDYEQYF
d_gene: NA
abundance: NA
v_gene: TRBV19
j_gene: TRBJ2-7

CDR3nt: TGTGCCAGCAGTCCCCAGACAGGGGGCATTGGCACTGAAGCTTTCTTT
CDR3aa: CASSPQTGGIGTEAFF
d_gene: TRBD1
abundance: NA
v_gene: TRBV28
j_gene: TRBJ1-1

CDR3nt: TGTGCCAGCCAACAGGGGGCCGGCACTGAAGCTTTCTTT
CDR3aa: CASQQGAGTEAFF
d_gene: TRBD1
abundance: NA
v_gene: TRBV19
j_gene: TRBJ1-1

CDR3nt: TGTGCCAGCAGCTTGGACATTAGCCCAGATACGCAGTATTTT
CDR3aa: CASSLDISPDTQYF
d_gene: NA
abundance: NA
v_gene: TRBV5-5
j_gene: TRBJ2-3

CDR3nt: TGTGCCAGCAGTTTTGATTACGGCTACGAGCAGTACTTC
CDR3aa: CASSFDYGYEQYF
d_gene: NA
abundance: NA
v_gene: TRBV28
j_gene: TRBJ2-7

CDR3nt: TGTGCCAGCAGCTACCAGGGGAATAGCAATCAGCCCCAGCATTTT
CDR3aa: CASSYQGNSNQPQHF
d_gene: NA
abundance: NA
v_gene: TRBV5-6
j_gene: TRBJ1-5

CDR3nt: TGTGCCAGCAGTCTCCACGGGGGCACTGAAGCTTTCTTT
CDR3aa: CASSLHGGTEAFF
d_gene: NA
abundance: NA
v_gene: TRBV13
j_gene: TRBJ1-1

CDR3nt: TGTGCCAGCAGCTCCATCGACAGGCCGAATAACTATGGCTACACCTTC
CDR3aa: CASSSIDRPNNYGYTF
d_gene: NA
abundance: NA
v_gene: TRBV28
j_gene: TRBJ1-2

CDR3nt: TGTGCCAGCAGTCCGGGACTACCCCTCCAACGGCAGTACTTC
CDR3aa: CASSPGLPLQRQYF
d_gene: TRBD2
abundance: NA
v_gene: TRBV28
j_gene: TRBJ2-7

CDR3nt: TGTGCCAGCAGCTCACTAGCGGGAGCCTACGAGCAGTACTTC
CDR3aa: CASSSLAGAYEQYF
d_gene: TRBD2
abundance: NA
v_gene: TRBV5-4
j_gene: TRBJ2-7

CDR3nt: TGCGCCAGCAGCCAAGAGGACGGTAGGGAGACCCAGTACTTC
CDR3aa: CASSQEDGRETQYF
d_gene: NA
abundance: NA
v_gene: TRBV4-1
j_gene: TRBJ2-5

CDR3nt: TGTGCCAGCAGCCCCTCTTCCAGGGGAGGGGGTGAAAAACTGTTTTTT
CDR3aa: CASSPSSRGGGEKLFF
d_gene: NA
abundance: NA
v_gene: TRBV9
j_gene: TRBJ1-4

CDR3nt: TGCGCCAGCAGCTTGGACAGGGTGGGCCCCTACGAGCAGTACTTC
CDR3aa: CASSLDRVGPYEQYF
d_gene: NA
abundance: NA
v_gene: TRBV5-1
j_gene: TRBJ2-7

CDR3nt: TGTGCCAGCAGCTTAAGTTTTGGACAGGGCTACAATGAGCAGTTCTTC
CDR3aa: CASSLSFGQGYNEQFF
d_gene: TRBD1
abundance: NA
v_gene: TRBV11-2
j_gene: TRBJ2-1

CDR3nt: TGTGCCAGCAGCGTGGAGGGGCTCGCCGCTAATGAAAAACTGTTTTTT
CDR3aa: CASSVEGLAANEKLFF
d_gene: NA
abundance: NA
v_gene: TRBV9
j_gene: TRBJ1-4

CDR3nt: TGTGCCAGCAGCTCCCCGTCCAGGGGGGACAACGAGCAGTACTTC
CDR3aa: CASSSPSRGDNEQYF
d_gene: NA
abundance: NA
v_gene: TRBV7-8
j_gene: TRBJ2-7

CDR3nt: TGTGCCAGCAGCTACATAATAATGAACACTGAAGCTTTCTTT
CDR3aa: CASSYIIMNTEAFF
d_gene: NA
abundance: NA
v_gene: TRBV28
j_gene: TRBJ1-1

CDR3nt: TGTGCCAGCAGTTGGCTCCCCTCAAGCGGCAATCAGCCCCAGCATTTT
CDR3aa: CASSWLPSSGNQPQHF
d_gene: NA
abundance: NA
v_gene: TRBV6-5
j_gene: TRBJ1-5

CDR3nt: TGCAGTGCTAGAAGCGGGCGGGACTACACCTTC
CDR3aa: CSARSGRDYTF
d_gene: NA
abundance: NA
v_gene: TRBV20-1
j_gene: TRBJ1-2

CDR3nt: TGTGCCAGCAGTATGACCAGCGGATCAGCCGGCGGGGAGCTGTTTTTT
CDR3aa: CASSMTSGSAGGELFF
d_gene: NA
abundance: NA
v_gene: TRBV28
j_gene: TRBJ2-2

CDR3nt: TGTGCCAGCAGTTTAGCTAACAAAGGGGATACGCAGTATTTT
CDR3aa: CASSLANKGDTQYF
d_gene: NA
abundance: NA
v_gene: TRBV27
j_gene: TRBJ2-3

CDR3nt: TGCGCCAGCAGCTTCGGTATCCGACAGAGCTCCTACGAGCAGTACTTC
CDR3aa: CASSFGIRQSSYEQYF
d_gene: NA
abundance: NA
v_gene: TRBV5-1
j_gene: TRBJ2-7

CDR3nt: TGTGCCAGCACGGCCGCAGGGTACTATGGCTACACCTTC
CDR3aa: CASTAAGYYGYTF
d_gene: NA
abundance: once
v_gene: TRBV6-5
j_gene: TRBJ1-2

CDR3nt: TGCGCCAGCAGCTTGGAATGGGCCAACTCTGGAAACACCATATATTTT
CDR3aa: CASSLEWANSGNTIYF
d_gene: NA
abundance: NA
v_gene: TRBV5-1
j_gene: TRBJ1-3

CDR3nt: TGTGCCAGCAGCTCACAGGGAGGGGCAGATACGCAGTATTTT
CDR3aa: CASSSQGGADTQYF
d_gene: NA
abundance: NA
v_gene: TRBV7-9
j_gene: TRBJ2-3

CDR3nt: TGTGCCACCAGGGTGGGGACTAGCGGGAGTGATACGCAGTATTTT
CDR3aa: CATRVGTSGSDTQYF
d_gene: TRBD2
abundance: NA
v_gene: TRBV6-5
j_gene: TRBJ2-3

CDR3nt: TGTGCCAGCAGCCCGGGGACTAGCGGAACAGATACGCAGTATTTT
CDR3aa: CASSPGTSGTDTQYF
d_gene: TRBD2
abundance: NA
v_gene: TRBV13
j_gene: TRBJ2-3

CDR3nt: TGCGCCAGCAGTCAAGCTAGCGGAGAGCAGTTCTTC
CDR3aa: CASSQASGEQFF
d_gene: TRBD2
abundance: NA
v_gene: TRBV23-1
j_gene: TRBJ2-1

CDR3nt: TGTGCCAGCAGCTTCTTGGGGGCAAGTGGAAACACCATATATTTT
CDR3aa: CASSFLGASGNTIYF
d_gene: NA
abundance: NA
v_gene: TRBV5-4
j_gene: TRBJ1-3

CDR3nt: TGTGCCAGTAGTATAGGAGATACAGACGGTACGCAGTATTTT
CDR3aa: CASSIGDTDGTQYF
d_gene: NA
abundance: NA
v_gene: TRBV19
j_gene: TRBJ2-3

CDR3nt: TGTGCCAGTAGTATCGCTGGGTCGGACAGGGGTTCCTACGAGCAGTACTTC
CDR3aa: CASSIAGSDRGSYEQYF
d_gene: TRBD1
abundance: NA
v_gene: TRBV19
j_gene: TRBJ2-7

CDR3nt: TGTGCCAGCAGTTTAGATCCTAGCGGGAGTAGGTACAATGAGCAGTTCTTC
CDR3aa: CASSLDPSGSRYNEQFF
d_gene: TRBD2
abundance: NA
v_gene: TRBV27
j_gene: TRBJ2-1

CDR3nt: TGTGCCAGCAGCACGGAACTAGCGGGAGTGGCAGATACGCAGTATTTT
CDR3aa: CASSTELAGVADTQYF
d_gene: TRBD2
abundance: NA
v_gene: TRBV5-6
j_gene: TRBJ2-3

CDR3nt: TGCGCCAGCAGTGAGGGGGGTTTCTGGGAGCAGTACTTC
CDR3aa: CASSEGGFWEQYF
d_gene: NA
abundance: NA
v_gene: TRBV10-2
j_gene: TRBJ2-7

CDR3nt: TGTGCCAGCAGTATTAGTACTAGCACAGATACGCAGTATTTT
CDR3aa: CASSISTSTDTQYF
d_gene: NA
abundance: NA
v_gene: TRBV28
j_gene: TRBJ2-3

CDR3nt: TGCAGCGTTGAAGATCTTGGGGGGACAGGGGGTCCAGGACCGCCAAACACTGAAGCTTTCTTT
CDR3aa: CSVEDLGGTGGPGPPNTEAFF
d_gene: TRBD1
abundance: NA
v_gene: TRBV29-1
j_gene: TRBJ1-1

CDR3nt: TGCGCCAGCAGCTTGGCAGGGTCCGGAAACACCATATATTTT
CDR3aa: CASSLAGSGNTIYF
d_gene: NA
abundance: NA
v_gene: TRBV5-1
j_gene: TRBJ1-3

CDR3nt: TGTGCCAGCAGTCTGACGATGGGAGGGGCCAACGTCCTGACTTTC
CDR3aa: CASSLTMGGANVLTF
d_gene: NA
abundance: NA
v_gene: TRBV6-5
j_gene: TRBJ2-6

CDR3nt: TGTGCCAGCAGCGCTGACCCGACAGGGGCAAATAGGTATGGCTACACCTTC
CDR3aa: CASSADPTGANRYGYTF
d_gene: TRBD1
abundance: once
v_gene: TRBV9
j_gene: TRBJ1-2

CDR3nt: TGCGCCAGCAGCCCAGGGACTCCCGAAGGCTACACCTTC
CDR3aa: CASSPGTPEGYTF
d_gene: NA
abundance: NA
v_gene: TRBV5-1
j_gene: TRBJ1-2

CDR3nt: TGTGCCAGCAGCTTAGGACCGGGTGCTGGGGTCAAAAACATTCAGTACTTC
CDR3aa: CASSLGPGAGVKNIQYF
d_gene: NA
abundance: NA
v_gene: TRBV13
j_gene: TRBJ2-4

CDR3nt: TGTGCCAGCAGCGTAACAGGGGGACCCTACAATGAGCAGTTCTTC
CDR3aa: CASSVTGGPYNEQFF
d_gene: TRBD1
abundance: NA
v_gene: TRBV13
j_gene: TRBJ2-1

CDR3nt: TGTGCCAGCAGCAGAACGACCCAGGGGTTGGTCAATGAGCAGTTCTTC
CDR3aa: CASSRTTQGLVNEQFF
d_gene: NA
abundance: NA
v_gene: TRBV5-6
j_gene: TRBJ2-1

CDR3nt: TGTGCCAGCAGCGTAGGAAACCCGGGGACTGAAGCTTTCTTT
CDR3aa: CASSVGNPGTEAFF
d_gene: NA
abundance: once
v_gene: TRBV9
j_gene: TRBJ1-1

CDR3nt: TGTGCCAGCAGTTACGGGACTAGCGGGATAGACGAGCAGTACTTC
CDR3aa: CASSYGTSGIDEQYF
d_gene: TRBD2
abundance: once
v_gene: TRBV6-5
j_gene: TRBJ2-7

CDR3nt: TGTGCCAGCAGCTTAAATAGGGGACTAGAGGCATACAATGAGCAGTTCTTC
CDR3aa: CASSLNRGLEAYNEQFF
d_gene: TRBD2
abundance: NA
v_gene: TRBV11-3
j_gene: TRBJ2-1

CDR3nt: TGTGCCAGCAGAGCGGGGCTAGCGGGAGGGGTCTCCTACGAGCAGTACTTC
CDR3aa: CASRAGLAGGVSYEQYF
d_gene: TRBD2
abundance: NA
v_gene: TRBV27
j_gene: TRBJ2-7

CDR3nt: TGTGCCATCAGTGAGTCGACCACAACGGGTCAGCCCCAGCATTTT
CDR3aa: CAISESTTTGQPQHF
d_gene: NA
abundance: NA
v_gene: TRBV10-3
j_gene: TRBJ1-5

CDR3nt: TGTGCCAGCCCCCAGTTTGGGGACTATACTGGCTACGAGCAGTACTTC
CDR3aa: CASPQFGDYTGYEQYF
d_gene: NA
abundance: NA
v_gene: TRBV21-1
j_gene: TRBJ2-7

CDR3nt: TGTGCCAGCAGCCCCCCACTAGGAGCCCAGGGGCAAGAGACCCAGTACTTC
CDR3aa: CASSPPLGAQGQETQYF
d_gene: NA
abundance: NA
v_gene: TRBV7-9
j_gene: TRBJ2-5

CDR3nt: TGTGCCAGCAGCGTGGGGGGTAAGGCCTACGAGCAGTACTTC
CDR3aa: CASSVGGKAYEQYF
d_gene: NA
abundance: NA
v_gene: TRBV9
j_gene: TRBJ2-7

CDR3nt: TGTGCCAGCAGACTAAGACTTTCCGATGAGCAGTTCTTC
CDR3aa: CASRLRLSDEQFF
d_gene: NA
abundance: NA
v_gene: TRBV6-6
j_gene: TRBJ2-1

CDR3nt: TGTGCCAGCAGTTTGCAGGGGGGCACCTACGAGCAGTACTTC
CDR3aa: CASSLQGGTYEQYF
d_gene: NA
abundance: NA
v_gene: TRBV28
j_gene: TRBJ2-7

CDR3nt: TGTGCCAGCAGTTTACCAACTAGCGGGAGTTACGAGCAGTACTTC
CDR3aa: CASSLPTSGSYEQYF
d_gene: TRBD2
abundance: NA
v_gene: TRBV28
j_gene: TRBJ2-7

CDR3nt: TGTGCCAGCAGCTTCCCGACTAGCGGGAACTCCGTTAGGACCGGGGAGCTGTTTTTT
CDR3aa: CASSFPTSGNSVRTGELFF
d_gene: TRBD2
abundance: NA
v_gene: TRBV11-2
j_gene: TRBJ2-2